This passage covers 3 T cell receptor beta chains from one sample sequenced in a study of OX40 agonist ivuxolimab in advanced cancers. Repertoires were generated with immunoSEQ multiplex PCR, while TCRdb's copy carries only in-frame clones and drops some. The table has about 50,000 clones, about 83% seen once. The source material was CD4+ or CD8+ T cells sorted from blood, sampled in a trial of the OX40 agonist ivuxolimab. These receptors were collected from an adult with an advanced solid tumor such as melanoma, head and neck, liver or kidney cancer.

V and J are TRBV5-4 and TRBJ2-3; the match to TRBD2 covers 13 bases. CDR3 length: 16 amino acids. V was pared by 4 bases and J by 6 bases, with 8 bases of the junction left unmatched. CDR1 and CDR2 (germline): SGHNT, YYREEE (reference sequence). CDR3 amino acids: CASSLRTSGSMDTQYF. The CDR3 region has the DNA TGTGCCAGCAGCCTAAGGACTAGCGGGAGTATGGATACGCAGTATTTT. The variable domain in full, with the rest retrieved from reference TRBV5-4 and TRBJ2-3, is ETGVTQSPTHLIKTRGQQVTLRCSSQSGHNTVSWYQQALGQGPQFIFQYYREEENGRGNFPPRFSGLQFPNYSSELNVNALELDDSALYLCASSLRTSGSMDTQYFGPGTRLTVL.

This clone turned up a few times. The V call is TRBV19, the J call TRBJ1-5; D may be TRBD1 (5 bases). V shed 1 base and J shed 5 bases, with 12 bases lying between them. The germline V gene has CDR1 LNHDA and CDR2 SQIVND (reference sequence). The CDR3 length is 15 residues. This CDR3 is CASSIVGAEDQPQHF. CDR3 nucleotides: TGTGCCAGTAGTATAGTTGGGGCAGAAGATCAGCCCCAGCATTTT.

The V gene is TRBV11-3, the J gene TRBJ1-2; D call uncertain. The germline CDR1 and CDR2 sequences are SGHNT and YENEEA. The V end lost 2 bases, the J end lost 8 bases, and 6 bases lay between the germline ends. The CDR3 extends over 11 amino acids. CDR3 coding DNA: TGTGCCAGCAGCTTACCATGGGGCTACACCTTC. This translates into CASSLPWGYTF.